This T cell receptor (beta chain) was found in a study of CD8+ T cells in alopecia areata. Broader study findings: Persistence in scalp and blood during tofacitinib was observed for many expanded lesional clones. Clonality exceeded that of normal scalp in lesional scalp, most notably in alopecia totalis/universalis. Scalp sample data also include resident alphabeta T cells from normal skin. Expanded CD8+ clones among the top 100, and scalp clonality, were significantly decreased by tofacitinib.

As for treatment: oral pan-JAK inhibitor, 5-10 mg twice daily. Comment on this clone: Antigen: not known.

Trimming took 2 bases from V and 3 from J; bases not matched to a gene: 7. Germline CDR1 reads KGHSH; CDR2 reads LQKENI. CDR3 size: 17 residues. cDNA serving as the sequencing template came from extracted, reverse transcribed RNA. TCRdb keeps only in-frame clones here, not all; method: immunoSEQ multiplex PCR. The table has around 100,000 clones, roughly three fifths seen once. This sequence was found in a human donor with alopecia areata. The rearrangement uses TRBV18 and TRBJ2-3; 11 bases match TRBD2. Source: CD8+ T cells sorted from blood, taken at week 24, from a patient treated with tofacitinib. CDR3 residues: CASSPELAGEITDTQYF. The CDR3 nucleotides are TGTGCCAGCTCACCAGAACTAGCGGGGGAAATTACAGATACGCAGTATTTT.